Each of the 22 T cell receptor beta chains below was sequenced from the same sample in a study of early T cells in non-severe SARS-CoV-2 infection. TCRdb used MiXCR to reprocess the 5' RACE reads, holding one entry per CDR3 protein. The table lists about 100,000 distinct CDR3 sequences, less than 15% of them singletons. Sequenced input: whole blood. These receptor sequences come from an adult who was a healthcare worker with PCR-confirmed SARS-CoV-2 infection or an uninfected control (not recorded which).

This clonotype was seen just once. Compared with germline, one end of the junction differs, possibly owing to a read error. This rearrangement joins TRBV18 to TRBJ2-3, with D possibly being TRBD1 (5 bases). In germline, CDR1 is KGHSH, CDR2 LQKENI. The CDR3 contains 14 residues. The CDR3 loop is CASSPQGLADTQYF. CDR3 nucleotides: TGTGCCAGCTCACCCCAGGGTTTGGCAGATACTCAGTATTTT.

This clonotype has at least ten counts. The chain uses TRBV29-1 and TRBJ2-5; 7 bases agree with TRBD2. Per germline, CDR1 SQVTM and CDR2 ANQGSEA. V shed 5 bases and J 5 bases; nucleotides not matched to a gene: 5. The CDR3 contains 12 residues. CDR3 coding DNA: TGCAGCGTTCGAGGACTAGTTGAGACCCAGTACTTC. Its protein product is CSVRGLVETQYF.

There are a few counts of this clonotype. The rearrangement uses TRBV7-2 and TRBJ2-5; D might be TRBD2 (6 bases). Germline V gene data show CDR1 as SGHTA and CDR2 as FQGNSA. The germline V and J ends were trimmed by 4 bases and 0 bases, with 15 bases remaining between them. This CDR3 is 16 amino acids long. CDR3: CASSSGGGTHQETQYF. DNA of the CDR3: TGTGCCAGCAGCTCCGGTGGGGGGACCCACCAAGAGACCCAGTACTTC.

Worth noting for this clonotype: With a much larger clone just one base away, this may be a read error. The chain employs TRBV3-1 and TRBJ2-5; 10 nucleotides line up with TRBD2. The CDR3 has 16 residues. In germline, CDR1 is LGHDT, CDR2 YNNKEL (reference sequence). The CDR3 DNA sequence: TGTGGCAGCAGCCGCCGGACTAGCGGCGCTCAAGAGACCCAGTACTTC. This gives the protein CGSSRRTSGAQETQYF.

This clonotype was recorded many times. The CDR3 sequence: CASSLGGTGYNEQFF. The CDR3 DNA is TGCGCCAGCAGCTTGGGCGGGACGGGGTACAATGAGCAGTTCTTC. This sequence joins TRBV5-1 and TRBJ2-1; D is perhaps TRBD2 (6 bases). The CDR3 is 15 amino acids. The germline gives CDR1 SGHRS, CDR2 YFSETQ. Trimming left V 0 bases short and J 4 bases short, with 11 bases between.

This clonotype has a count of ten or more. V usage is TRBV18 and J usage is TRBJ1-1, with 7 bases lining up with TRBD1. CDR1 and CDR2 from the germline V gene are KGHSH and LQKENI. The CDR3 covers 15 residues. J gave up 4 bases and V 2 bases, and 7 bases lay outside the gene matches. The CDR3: CASSPKAGGGTEAFF. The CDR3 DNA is TGTGCCAGCTCACCAAAAGCAGGGGGGGGCACTGAAGCTTTCTTT.

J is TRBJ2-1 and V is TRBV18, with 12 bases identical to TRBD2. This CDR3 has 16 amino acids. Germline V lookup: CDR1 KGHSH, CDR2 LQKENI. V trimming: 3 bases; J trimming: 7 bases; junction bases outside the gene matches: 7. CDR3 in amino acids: CASSPPGLAGLNEQFF. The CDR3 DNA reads TGTGCCAGCTCACCTCCGGGACTAGCGGGTCTTAATGAGCAGTTCTTC.

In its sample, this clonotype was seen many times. The CDR3 sequence: CASSPWGGAQYSNQPQHF. CDR3 coding DNA: TGTGCCAGCAGCCCGTGGGGGGGGGCTCAATATAGCAATCAGCCCCAGCATTTT. V is TRBV28 and J is TRBJ1-5; D may be TRBD1 (6 bases). This CDR3 contains 18 residues. The V and J ends lost 6 bases and 0 bases respectively, with 21 bases between them. Germline CDR1 reads MDHEN; CDR2 reads SYDVKM.

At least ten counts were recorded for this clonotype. CDR3: CASSSYGQVSVGYTF. The CDR3 DNA reads as TGTGCCAGCAGCTCCTATGGACAGGTCTCCGTTGGCTACACCTTC. V is TRBV7-9 and J is TRBJ1-2, with 7 bases lining up with TRBD1. This CDR3 contains 15 residues. Germline V lookup: CDR1 SEHNR, CDR2 FQNEAQ (reference sequence). J lost 7 bases, V lost 4 bases, and 12 bases had no gene match.

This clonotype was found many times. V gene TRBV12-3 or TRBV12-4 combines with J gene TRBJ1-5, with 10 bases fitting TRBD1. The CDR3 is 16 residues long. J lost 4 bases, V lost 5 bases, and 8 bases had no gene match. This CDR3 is CASSLDRGRGNQPQHF. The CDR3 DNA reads TGTGCCAGCAGTCTCGACAGGGGGCGGGGGAATCAGCCCCAGCATTTT.

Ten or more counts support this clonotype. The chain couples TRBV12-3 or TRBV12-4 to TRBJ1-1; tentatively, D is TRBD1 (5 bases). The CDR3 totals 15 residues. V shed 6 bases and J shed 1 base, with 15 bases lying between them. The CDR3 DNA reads TGTGCCAGCAGCTACCGCAGGGAGCCGAACACTGAAGCTTTCTTT. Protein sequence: CASSYRREPNTEAFF.

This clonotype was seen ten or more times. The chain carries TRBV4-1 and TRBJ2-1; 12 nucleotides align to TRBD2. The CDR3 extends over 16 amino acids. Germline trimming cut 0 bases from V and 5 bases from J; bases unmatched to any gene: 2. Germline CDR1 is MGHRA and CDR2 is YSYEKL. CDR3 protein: CASSQETSGGHNEQFF. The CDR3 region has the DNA TGCGCCAGCAGCCAAGAGACTAGCGGGGGACACAATGAGCAGTTCTTC.

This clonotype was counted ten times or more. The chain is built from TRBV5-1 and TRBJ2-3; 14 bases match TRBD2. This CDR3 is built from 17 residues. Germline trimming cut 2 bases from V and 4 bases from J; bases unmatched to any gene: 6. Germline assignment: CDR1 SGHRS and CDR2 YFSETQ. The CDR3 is CASSLPQTSGGADTQYF. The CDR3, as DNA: TGCGCCAGCAGCTTACCTCAGACTAGCGGGGGGGCAGATACGCAGTATTTT.

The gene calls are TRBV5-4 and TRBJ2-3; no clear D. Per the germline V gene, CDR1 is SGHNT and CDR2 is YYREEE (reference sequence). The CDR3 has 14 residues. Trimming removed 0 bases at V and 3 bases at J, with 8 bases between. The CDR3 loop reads CASSLERPTDTQYF. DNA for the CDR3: TGTGCCAGCAGCTTGGAAAGGCCTACAGATACGCAGTATTTT. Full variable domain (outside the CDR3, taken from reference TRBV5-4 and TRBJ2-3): ETGVTQSPTHLIKTRGQQVTLRCSSQSGHNTVSWYQQALGQGPQFIFQYYREEENGRGNFPPRFSGLQFPNYSSELNVNALELDDSALYLCASSLERPTDTQYFGPGTRLTVL.

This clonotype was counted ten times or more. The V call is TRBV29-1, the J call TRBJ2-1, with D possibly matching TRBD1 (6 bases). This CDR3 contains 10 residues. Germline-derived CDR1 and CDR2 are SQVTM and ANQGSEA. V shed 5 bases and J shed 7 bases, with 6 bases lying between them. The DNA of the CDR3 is TGCAGCGTTAGGGGGAATGAGCAGTTCTTC. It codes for CSVRGNEQFF.

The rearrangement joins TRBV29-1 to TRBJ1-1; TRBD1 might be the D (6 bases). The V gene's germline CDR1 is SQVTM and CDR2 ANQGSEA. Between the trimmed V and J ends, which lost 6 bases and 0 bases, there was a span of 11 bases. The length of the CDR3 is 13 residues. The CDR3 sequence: CSVRGGMNTEAFF. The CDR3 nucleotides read TGCAGCGTGCGAGGGGGTATGAACACTGAAGCTTTCTTT.

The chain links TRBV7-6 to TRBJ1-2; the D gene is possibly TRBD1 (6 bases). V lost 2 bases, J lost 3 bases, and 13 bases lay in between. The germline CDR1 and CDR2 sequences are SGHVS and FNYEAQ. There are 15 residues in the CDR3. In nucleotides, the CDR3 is TGTGCCAGCAGCTTATCCCAGGGGTCGGACTATGGCTACACCTTC. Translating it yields CASSLSQGSDYGYTF.

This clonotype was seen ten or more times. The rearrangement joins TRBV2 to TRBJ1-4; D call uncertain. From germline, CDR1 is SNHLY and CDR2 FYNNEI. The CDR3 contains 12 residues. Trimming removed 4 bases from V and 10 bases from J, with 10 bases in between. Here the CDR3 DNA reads TGTGCCAGCAGTGCAGGTCCCCCAAAACTGTTTTTT. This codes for CASSAGPPKLFF.

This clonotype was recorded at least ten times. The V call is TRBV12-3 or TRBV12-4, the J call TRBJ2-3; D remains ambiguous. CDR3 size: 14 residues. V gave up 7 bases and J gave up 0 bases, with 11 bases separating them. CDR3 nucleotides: TGTGCCAGCAAAGCACTGATTAGCACAGATACGCAGTATTTT. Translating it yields CASKALISTDTQYF.

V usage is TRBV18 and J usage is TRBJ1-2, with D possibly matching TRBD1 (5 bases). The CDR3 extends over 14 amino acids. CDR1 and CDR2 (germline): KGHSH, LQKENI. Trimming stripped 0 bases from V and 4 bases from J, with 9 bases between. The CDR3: CASSPPGDTYGYTF. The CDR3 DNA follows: TGTGCCAGCTCACCACCGGGGGATACCTATGGCTACACCTTC.

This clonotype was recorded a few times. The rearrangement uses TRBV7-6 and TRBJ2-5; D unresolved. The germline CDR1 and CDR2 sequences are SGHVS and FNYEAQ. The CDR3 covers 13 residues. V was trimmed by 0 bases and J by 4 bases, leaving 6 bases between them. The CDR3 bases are TGTGCCAGCAGCTTAGCCTACTTAGAGACCCAGTACTTC. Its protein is CASSLAYLETQYF.

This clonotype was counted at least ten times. The CDR3 DNA follows: TGTGCCAGCATCTCCCCCCAAGAGACCCAGTACTTC. Amino acids: CASISPQETQYF. The chain has TRBV5-5 and TRBJ2-5; the D is unclear. The germline V and J ends were trimmed by 6 bases and 1 base, with 7 bases remaining between them. The CDR3 has 12 residues. Germline assignment: CDR1 SGHKS and CDR2 YYEKEE (reference sequence). Full variable domain (missing parts from reference TRBV5-5 and TRBJ2-5): DAGVTQSPTHLIKTRGQQVTLRCSPISGHKSVSWYQQVLGQGPQFIFQYYEKEERGRGNFPDRFSARQFPNYSSELNVNALLLGDSALYLCASISPQETQYFGPGTRLLVL.